This is a list of T cell receptor beta chains from one sample in a study of cytomegalovirus exposure and HLA in healthy donors. The data were produced by immunoSEQ multiplex PCR, yet TCRdb's version contains in-frame clones alone and is incomplete. The sample lists some 250,000 clones; over 80% were seen once. Sequencing was done on a sample of PBMCs. Receptor source: a woman between 40 and 55 years old in good health and CMV-seropositive. Each CDR3 is given without its conserved first and last residue.

J,V,CDR3
TRBJ1-1,TRBV6-5,ASSPRRSTEAF
TRBJ2-7,TRBV9,ASSARAGGLLYEQY
TRBJ2-2,TRBV9,AGGRADTGELF
TRBJ2-5,TRBV4-1,ASSHGLGSQETQY
TRBJ1-1,TRBV5-1,ASSGTLNAEAF
TRBJ1-1,TRBV30,AWRRSGAAEAF
TRBJ2-7,TRBV9,ASSVADRVVYEQY
TRBJ2-3,TRBV30,AWSEAGADTQY
TRBJ2-1,TRBV9,ASSVGDFGSGGNEQF
TRBJ1-2,TRBV15,ATSRNRETAHYGYT
TRBJ1-2,TRBV4-3,ASSQDWQGGGYT
TRBJ1-4,TRBV4-3,ASSQTHNPTNEKLF
TRBJ2-2,TRBV2,ASSVRRAGGTGELF
TRBJ1-1,TRBV25-1,ASSPGRPEAF
TRBJ2-3,TRBV6-4,ASSDRGLTDTQY
TRBJ2-1,TRBV5-4,ASSLRSGGATDEQF
TRBJ1-1,TRBV18,ASSLASQGERTEAF
TRBJ1-2,TRBV2,ASSMDRANYGYT
TRBJ2-5,TRBV19,ASERFAWGVTQY
TRBJ1-4,TRBV7-8,ASSAPSLATNEKLF
TRBJ2-7,TRBV27,ASRQSIAGVTFEQY
TRBJ2-2,TRBV7-9,ASSYSGANTGELF
TRBJ2-3,TRBV9,ASSASGGQTITDTQY
TRBJ1-2,TRBV19,ASSASGTGARYGYT
TRBJ1-5,TRBV2,ASSPGQVGNQPQH
TRBJ2-5,TRBV7-3,ASSLRNGLAGQETQY
TRBJ1-1,TRBV30,AWSLQANTEAF
TRBJ1-5,TRBV4-2,ASSQDGTGSRQPQH
TRBJ1-1,TRBV13,ASSLGRGTEAF
TRBJ1-1,TRBV7-8,ASSLMTGTGDPAGTEAF
TRBJ1-1,TRBV6-1,ASTQGAFEAF
TRBJ2-1,TRBV6-5,ASSYGTGPSYNEQF
TRBJ2-5,TRBV5-1,ASSLGLEGYQETQY
TRBJ2-3,TRBV7-6,ASSRWGSGPTDTQY
TRBJ2-5,TRBV11-3,ASSSGQAQYQETQY
TRBJ2-3,TRBV10-3,AISERGRPQADTQY
TRBJ2-4,TRBV7-8,ASSPTGLALAKNIQY
TRBJ1-2,TRBV29-1,SVDQANYGYT